The next 15 T cell receptor beta chains were all read from a single sample in a study of T cells in Graves' hyperthyroidism and ophthalmopathy. RNA transcripts provided the source from which TCR beta CDR3 regions were amplified. HTBI primers were the set used in a first-round RT-PCR of the TCR CDR3. TCRdb reprocessed the multiplex PCR reads with MiXCR, giving one entry per CDR3 protein. The data hold 300,000 to 400,000 distinct CDR3 sequences, with less than 15% observed a single time. The specimen sequenced was blood. The source of these receptors is a young woman with Graves' hyperthyroidism.

Many counts were recorded for this clonotype. This sequence joins TRBV7-8 and TRBJ2-3; 10 bases are a match to TRBD2. The CDR3 has 14 residues. Germline CDR1 is SGHVS and CDR2 is FQNEAQ. Losses at the gene ends were 2 bases for V and 7 bases for J; bases not matched to a gene: 3. CDR3 coding DNA: TGTGCCAGCAGCTTAAGCGGGGGGGCCCATACGCAGTATTTT. This codes for CASSLSGGAHTQYF.

There are many counts of this clonotype. The V gene is TRBV3-1, the J gene TRBJ2-3; D is possibly TRBD2 (5 bases). The CDR3 sequence is 17 residues long. V was pared by 1 base and J by 2 bases, with 16 bases between. Germline assignment: CDR1 LGHDT and CDR2 YNNKEL (reference sequence). DNA of the CDR3: TGTGCCAGCAGCCAAGCCCGGCTGGAGGCACTCACAGATACGCAGTATTTT. Translated: CASSQARLEALTDTQYF.

V is TRBV4-1 and J is TRBJ1-1; D unresolved. The CDR3 totals 15 residues. Per the germline V gene, CDR1 is MGHRA and CDR2 is YSYEKL. The V and J ends lost 4 bases and 0 bases respectively, with 12 bases between them. Here the CDR3 reads CASSRLGGMNTEAFF. The CDR3 bases are TGCGCCAGCAGCCGCCTTGGAGGGATGAACACTGAAGCTTTCTTT.

This clonotype has at least ten counts. In nucleotides, the CDR3 is TGTGCCAGCAGTTTAGGACTTTACAATGAGCAGTTCTTC. Encoded protein: CASSLGLYNEQFF. The chain is built from TRBV12-3 or TRBV12-4 and TRBJ2-1; no clear D. V lost 1 base and J 4 bases, leaving 5 bases between the germline ends. This CDR3 is built from 13 residues.

This clonotype appeared many times. The gene calls are TRBV24-1 and TRBJ1-5; D is perhaps TRBD1 (6 bases). Germline-derived CDR1 and CDR2 are KGHDR and SFDVKD. CDR3 length: 19 residues. The V end lost 3 bases, the J end lost 2 bases, and 22 bases lay between the germline ends. The CDR3 loop is CATSDPQDPEGGGNQPQHF. CDR3 sequence (DNA): TGTGCCACCAGTGATCCTCAGGACCCGGAAGGGGGGGGCAATCAGCCCCAGCATTTT.

V gene TRBV3-1 combines with J gene TRBJ2-5, with 10 bases lining up with TRBD2. The CDR3 loop spans 15 amino acids. V lost 0 bases and J lost 3; bases outside the gene matches: 1. CDR1 and CDR2 (germline): LGHDT, YNNKEL (reference sequence). CDR3 sequence: CASSQDTSGEETQYF. In DNA form, the CDR3 reads TGTGCCAGCAGCCAAGACACTAGCGGGGAAGAGACCCAGTACTTC.

Concerning this clonotype itself: Lacking the conserved final phenylalanine or tryptophan, this CDR3 likely reflects a read error. The chain uses TRBV28 and TRBJ2-6; possibly TRBD1 for D (5 bases). Germline V gives CDR1 MDHEN, CDR2 SYDVKM. Trimming pared 4 bases from V and 3 bases from J, leaving 13 bases between. The length of the CDR3 is 16 residues. The CDR3 DNA reads TGTGCCAGCAGTTCTCCCCAGGGCTTTGGGGCCAACGTCCTGACTTCC. Translating it yields CASSSPQGFGANVLTS.

This clonotype was found many times. This chain joins TRBV2 and TRBJ2-5, with D possibly TRBD2 on 6 matching bases. CDR3 length: 13 amino acids. Germline CDR1 is SNHLY and CDR2 is FYNNEI. The germline V and J ends were trimmed by 6 bases and 5 bases, with 13 bases remaining between them. The CDR3 sequence: CASSAGRGETQYF. In DNA, the CDR3 is TGTGCCAGCAGCGCCGGCCGGGGGGAGACCCAGTACTTC. The full variable domain, its missing parts supplied by reference TRBV2 and TRBJ2-5, is EPEVTQTPSHQVTQMGQEVILRCVPISNHLYFYWYRQILGQKVEFLVSFYNNEISEKSEIFDDQFSVERPDGSNFTLKIRSTKLEDSAMYFCASSAGRGETQYFGPGTRLLVL.

V is TRBV9 and J is TRBJ2-1; TRBD1 matches 8 bases. The CDR3 consists of 16 residues. Per the germline V gene, CDR1 is SGDLS and CDR2 is YYNGEE. The V gene end was trimmed by 0 bases and the J gene end by 10 bases; junction bases not matched to a gene: 12. CDR3 amino acids: CASSVAWQGASGEQFF. For the CDR3, the DNA is TGTGCCAGCAGCGTAGCCTGGCAGGGGGCATCTGGGGAGCAGTTCTTC.

On this clonotype itself: A read error may produce the germline difference seen at one junction end. The chain joins TRBV2 to TRBJ2-2; D may be TRBD2 (6 bases). The CDR3 runs to 16 residues. The V gene's germline CDR1 is SNHLY and CDR2 FYNNEI. The CDR3 region is CASSVIPGARNRGAVF. The CDR3 nucleotides read TGTGCCAGCAGCGTTATACCGGGAGCCAGGAACCGGGGAGCTGTTTTT.

This clonotype was counted many times. The gene calls are TRBV7-9 and TRBJ1-6, with 10 bases lining up with TRBD1. The V segment lost 5 bases and the J segment 7 bases; nucleotides outside the gene matches: 17. CDR1 is SEHNR and CDR2 is FQNEAQ in the germline V gene (reference sequence). CDR3 size: 19 residues. CDR3 protein: CASSSHRDRGRGINSPLHF. Written as DNA, the CDR3 is TGTGCCAGCAGCAGCCACCGGGACAGGGGAAGGGGCATAAATTCACCCCTCCACTTT. The full variable domain, in which reference TRBV7-9 and TRBJ1-6 provide the parts outside the CDR3, is DTGVSQNPRHKITKRGQNVTFRCDPISEHNRLYWYRQTLGQGPEFLTYFQNEAQLEKSRLLSDRFSAERPKGSFSTLEIQRTEQGDSAMYLCASSSHRDRGRGINSPLHFGNGTRLTVT.

This clonotype was observed many times. The chain carries TRBV5-1 and TRBJ2-1, with TRBD2 identical over 14 bases. CDR3 size: 16 residues. The germline V gene encodes CDR1 SGHRS and CDR2 YFSETQ. V dropped 3 bases and J dropped 7; count of bases not matched to a gene: 6. CDR3 DNA: TGCGCCAGCAGCTACGGGACTAGCGGGGGAGGAAATGAGCAGTTCTTC. This codes for CASSYGTSGGGNEQFF.

The V call is TRBV12-3 or TRBV12-4, the J call TRBJ2-4, with a possible D match to TRBD1 (5 bases). This CDR3 spans 16 amino acids. Trimming stripped 3 bases from V and 3 bases from J, with 15 bases between. CDR3 region: CASSFYLEGDKNIQYF. The CDR3 nucleotides are TGTGCCAGCAGTTTTTATTTGGAAGGGGACAAAAACATTCAGTACTTC.

This clonotype was found a few times. This sequence joins TRBV4-1 and TRBJ1-2; maybe TRBD1 (5 bases). Germline CDR1 and CDR2: MGHRA and YSYEKL. The CDR3 length is 14 residues. V lost 1 base and J 3 bases, leaving 9 bases between the germline ends. CDR3 in DNA: TGCGCCAGCAGCCAAGTCGGGGGGGACTATGGCTACACCTTC. Amino acid sequence: CASSQVGGDYGYTF.

This clonotype was recorded a few times. The rearrangement links TRBV9 to TRBJ1-2; D unclear. The germline CDR1 and CDR2 sequences are SGDLS and YYNGEE. This CDR3 region has 14 residues. V was pared by 4 bases and J by 5 bases, with 15 bases between. Written as DNA, the CDR3 is TGTGCCAGCAGCCCCCGGGGAGATCAGTATGGCTACACCTTC. This translates into CASSPRGDQYGYTF.